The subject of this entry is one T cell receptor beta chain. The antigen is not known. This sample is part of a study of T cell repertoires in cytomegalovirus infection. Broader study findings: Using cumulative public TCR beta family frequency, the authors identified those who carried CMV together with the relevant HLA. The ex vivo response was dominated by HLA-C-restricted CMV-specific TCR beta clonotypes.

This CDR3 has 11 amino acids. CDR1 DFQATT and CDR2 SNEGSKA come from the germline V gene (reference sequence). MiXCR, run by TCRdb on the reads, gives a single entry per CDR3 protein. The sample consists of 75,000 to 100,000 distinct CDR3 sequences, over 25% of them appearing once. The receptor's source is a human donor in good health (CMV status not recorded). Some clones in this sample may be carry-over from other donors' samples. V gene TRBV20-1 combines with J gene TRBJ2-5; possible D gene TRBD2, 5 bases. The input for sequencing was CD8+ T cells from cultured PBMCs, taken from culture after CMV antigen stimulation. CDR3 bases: TGCATGGGAGAAACCGAAGAGACCCAGTACTTC. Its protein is CMGETEETQYF.